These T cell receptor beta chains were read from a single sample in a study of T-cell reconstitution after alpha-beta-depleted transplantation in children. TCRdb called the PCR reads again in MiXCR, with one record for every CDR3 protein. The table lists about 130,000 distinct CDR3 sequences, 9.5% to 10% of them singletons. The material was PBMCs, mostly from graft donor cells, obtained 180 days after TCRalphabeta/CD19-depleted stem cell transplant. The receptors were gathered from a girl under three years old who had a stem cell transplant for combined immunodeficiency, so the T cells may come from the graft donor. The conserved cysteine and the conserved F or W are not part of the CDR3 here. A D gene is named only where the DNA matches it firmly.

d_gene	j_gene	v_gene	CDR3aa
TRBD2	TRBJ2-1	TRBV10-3	AISLAGDNEQF
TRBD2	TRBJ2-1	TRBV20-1	SANRLAGNEQF
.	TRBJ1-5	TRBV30	AWRGGNNQPQH
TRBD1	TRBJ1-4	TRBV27	ASSPDRGPTNEKLF
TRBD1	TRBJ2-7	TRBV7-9	ASSQSGTGIDEQY
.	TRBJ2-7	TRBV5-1	ASSPRSSGGSYEQY
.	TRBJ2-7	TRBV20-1	SASVPGHLYEQY
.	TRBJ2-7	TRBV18	ASSPPPSYEQY
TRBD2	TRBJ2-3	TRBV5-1	ASSFGSGGVTDTQY
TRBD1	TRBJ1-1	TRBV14	ASGQANTEAF
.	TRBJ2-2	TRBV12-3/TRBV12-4	ASSPLAGRTGELF
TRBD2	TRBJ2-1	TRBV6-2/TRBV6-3	ASDGSGRASEQF
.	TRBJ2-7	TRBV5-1	ASRRALAPITYEQY
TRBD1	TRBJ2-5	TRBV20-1	SARDSQETQY
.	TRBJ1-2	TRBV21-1	ASSKVDSGYGYT
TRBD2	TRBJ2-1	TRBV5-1	ASFSGRAYNEQF
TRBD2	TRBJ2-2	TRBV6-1	ASKETSDNTGELF
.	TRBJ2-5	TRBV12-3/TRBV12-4	ASSLLARGETQY
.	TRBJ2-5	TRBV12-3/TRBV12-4	ASSPWDEGKETQY
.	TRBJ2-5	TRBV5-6	ASSLLRDKETQY
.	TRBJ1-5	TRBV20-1	SARAPRRGAGNQPQH
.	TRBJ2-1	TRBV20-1	SATRLDSYNEQF
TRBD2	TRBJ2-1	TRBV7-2	ASSFTGGAIEQF
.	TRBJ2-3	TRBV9	ASSVHFSTDTQY
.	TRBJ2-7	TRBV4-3	ASSHVTSGEQY
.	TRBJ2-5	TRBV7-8	ASSLGGAQY
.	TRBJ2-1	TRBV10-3	AISESERAQF
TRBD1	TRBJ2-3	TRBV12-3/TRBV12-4	ASSSGTVASTQY
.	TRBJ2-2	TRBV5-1	ASSLNGTENTGELF
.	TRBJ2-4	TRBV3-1	ASSHLIGDLAKNIQY
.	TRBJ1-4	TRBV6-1	ASSESPDGYNEKLF
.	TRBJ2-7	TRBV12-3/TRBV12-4	ASSPRGLSYEQY
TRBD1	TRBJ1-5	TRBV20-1	SASASGTGNQPQH
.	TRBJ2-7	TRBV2	ATLRRGSPKEQY
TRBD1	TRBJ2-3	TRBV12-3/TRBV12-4	ASSQTGVKDTQY
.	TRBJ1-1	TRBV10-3	AISRSRDTEAF
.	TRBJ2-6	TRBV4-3	ASSQVGVRANVLT
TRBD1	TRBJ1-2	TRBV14	ASSQWTGAYGYT
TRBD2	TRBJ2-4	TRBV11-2	ASSHILAGDIQY
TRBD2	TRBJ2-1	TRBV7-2	ASSRTSGPYNEQF
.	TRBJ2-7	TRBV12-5	ASGGLYEQY
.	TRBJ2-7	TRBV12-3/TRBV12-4	ASSFGGTAWEQY
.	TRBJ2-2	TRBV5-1	ASSLAFAGELF
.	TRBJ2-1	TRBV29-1	SGVLYNEQF
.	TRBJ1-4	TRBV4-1	ASSRYPSTGRGEKLF
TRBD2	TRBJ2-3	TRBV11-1	ASSLATLSGEFTDTQY
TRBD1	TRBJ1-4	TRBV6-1	ASSPTGTNEKLF
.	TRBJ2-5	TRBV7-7	ASSLWPGREETQY
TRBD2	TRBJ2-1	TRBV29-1	SVEGLAGKGVNEQF
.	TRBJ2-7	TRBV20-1	SARDHQTSRGREQY
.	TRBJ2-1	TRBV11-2	ASSLSDNEQF
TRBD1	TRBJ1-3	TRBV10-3	AISPQGRDTIY
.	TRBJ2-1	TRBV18	ASSRPEAGTLRPPQF
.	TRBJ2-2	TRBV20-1	SARDRGGPSNTGELF
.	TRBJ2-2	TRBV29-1	SVVETGNTGELF
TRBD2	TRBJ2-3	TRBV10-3	AISRLAGGTDTQY
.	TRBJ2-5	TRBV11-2	ASSLDPRQETQY
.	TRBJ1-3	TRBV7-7	ASSPGVSGNTIY
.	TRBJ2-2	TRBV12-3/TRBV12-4	ASSFEVGELF